This T cell receptor beta chain was obtained from a study of regulatory T cells in long-lasting Graves disease. Specified time point: newly diagnosed GD, antithyroid drugs for less than 3 months. TCR sequences were obtained from RNA taken from PBMCs. The authors drew patients from an endocrinology department in Xi'an, China. The germline CDR1 and CDR2 sequences are SEHNR and FQNEAQ (reference sequence). The CDR3 extends over 16 amino acids. Relying on iRepertoire HTBI primers and Arm-PCR of CDR3 regions, the team built TCR beta libraries. One entry per CDR3 protein results from TCRdb running MiXCR on the multiplex PCR reads. Here the sample spans hundreds of thousands of distinct CDR3 sequences, 15% being singletons. General observations from the study: TCR diversity was lower in persistent Graves' patients (versus newly diagnosed ones).

As for this clonotype: The antigen remains unidentified. This likely came from a read error, as a far larger clone is one base away.

Sequencing used peripheral blood mononuclear cells (PBMCs), obtained at new diagnosis, from a patient treated with antithyroid drugs. The V gene is TRBV7-9, the J gene TRBJ1-5; perhaps TRBD1 as D (5 bases). This TCR derives from a female donor with Graves disease. The CDR3 is CASSLETAYSDQPQHF. The DNA for the CDR3 is TGTGCCAGCAGCTTAGAGACAGCGTATAGCGATCAGCCCCAGCATTTT.